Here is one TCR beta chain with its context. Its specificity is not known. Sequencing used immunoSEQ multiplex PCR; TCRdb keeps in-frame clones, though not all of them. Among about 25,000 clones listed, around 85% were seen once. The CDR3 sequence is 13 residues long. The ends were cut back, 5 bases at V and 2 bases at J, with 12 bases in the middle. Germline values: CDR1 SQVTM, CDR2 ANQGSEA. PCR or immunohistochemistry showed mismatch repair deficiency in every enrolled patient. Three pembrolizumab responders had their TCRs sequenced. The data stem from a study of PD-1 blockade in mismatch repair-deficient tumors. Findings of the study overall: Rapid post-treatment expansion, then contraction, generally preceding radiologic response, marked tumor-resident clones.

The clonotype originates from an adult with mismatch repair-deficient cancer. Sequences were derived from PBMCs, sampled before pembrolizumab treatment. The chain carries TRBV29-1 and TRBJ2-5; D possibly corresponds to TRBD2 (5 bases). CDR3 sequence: CSVQRGSQETQYF. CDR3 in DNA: TGCAGCGTTCAACGGGGATCTCAAGAGACCCAGTACTTC. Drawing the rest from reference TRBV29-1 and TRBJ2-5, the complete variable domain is SAVISQKPSRDICQRGTSLTIQCQVDSQVTMMFWYRQQPGQSLTLIATANQGSEATYESGFVIDKFPISRPNLTFSTLTVSNMSPEDSSIYLCSVQRGSQETQYFGPGTRLLVL.